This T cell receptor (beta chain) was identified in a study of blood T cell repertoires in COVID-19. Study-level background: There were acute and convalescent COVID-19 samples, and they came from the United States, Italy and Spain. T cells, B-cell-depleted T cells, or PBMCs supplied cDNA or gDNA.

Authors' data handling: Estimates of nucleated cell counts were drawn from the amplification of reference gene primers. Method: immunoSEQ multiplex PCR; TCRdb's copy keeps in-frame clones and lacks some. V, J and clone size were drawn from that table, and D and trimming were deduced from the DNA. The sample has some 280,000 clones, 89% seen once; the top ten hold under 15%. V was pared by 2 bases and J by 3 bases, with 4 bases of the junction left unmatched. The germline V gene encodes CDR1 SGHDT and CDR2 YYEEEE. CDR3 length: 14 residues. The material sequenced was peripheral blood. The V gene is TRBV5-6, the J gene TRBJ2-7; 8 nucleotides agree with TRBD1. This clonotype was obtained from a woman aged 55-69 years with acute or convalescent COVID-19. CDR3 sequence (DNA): TGTGCCAGCAGCTTCGGACAGGGTAGCTACGAGCAGTACTTC. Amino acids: CASSFGQGSYEQYF.